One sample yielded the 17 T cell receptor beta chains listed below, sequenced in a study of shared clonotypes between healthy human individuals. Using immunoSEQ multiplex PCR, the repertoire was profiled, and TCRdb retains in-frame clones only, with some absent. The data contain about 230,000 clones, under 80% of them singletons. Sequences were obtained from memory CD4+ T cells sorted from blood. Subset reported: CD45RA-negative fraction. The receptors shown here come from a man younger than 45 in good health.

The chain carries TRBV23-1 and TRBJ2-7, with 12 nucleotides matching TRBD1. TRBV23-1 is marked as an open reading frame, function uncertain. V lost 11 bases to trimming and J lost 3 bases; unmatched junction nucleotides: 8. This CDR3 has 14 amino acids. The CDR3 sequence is CAFLRDRGLYEQYF. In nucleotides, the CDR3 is TGCGCCTTCCTCCGGGACAGGGGGCTCTACGAGCAGTACTTC.

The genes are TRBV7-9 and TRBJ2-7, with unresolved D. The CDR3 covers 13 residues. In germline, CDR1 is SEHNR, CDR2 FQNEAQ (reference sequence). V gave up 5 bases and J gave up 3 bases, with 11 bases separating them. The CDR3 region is CASSPDGFYEQYF. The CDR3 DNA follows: TGTGCCAGCAGCCCGGACGGGTTCTACGAGCAGTACTTC.

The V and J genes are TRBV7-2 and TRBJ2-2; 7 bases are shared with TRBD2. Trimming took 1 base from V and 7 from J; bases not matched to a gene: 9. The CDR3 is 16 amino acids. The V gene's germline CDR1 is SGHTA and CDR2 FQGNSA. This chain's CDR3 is CASSLENPGTNGELFF. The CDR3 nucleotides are TGTGCCAGCAGCTTAGAGAATCCCGGGACTAACGGGGAGCTGTTTTTT.

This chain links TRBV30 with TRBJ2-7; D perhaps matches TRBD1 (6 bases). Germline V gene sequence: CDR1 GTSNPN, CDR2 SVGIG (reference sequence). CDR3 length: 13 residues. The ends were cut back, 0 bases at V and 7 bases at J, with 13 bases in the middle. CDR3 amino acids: CAWSVQQGLEQYF. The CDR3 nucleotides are TGTGCCTGGAGTGTACAACAGGGTTTGGAGCAGTACTTC. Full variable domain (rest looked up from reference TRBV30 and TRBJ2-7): SQTIHQWPATLVQPVGSPLSLECTVEGTSNPNLYWYRQAAGRGLQLLFYSVGIGQISSEVPQNLSASRPQDRQFILSSKKLLLSDSGFYLCAWSVQQGLEQYFGPGTRLTVT.

The CDR3 DNA is TGTGCCAGCAGCGCCAGACAGGGCGAGAACACTGAAGCTTTCTTT. Protein: CASSARQGENTEAFF. The chain links TRBV5-5 to TRBJ1-1; TRBD1 agrees at 7 bases. After removal of 4 bases from V and 1 base from J, the junction contained 7 bases not matched to a gene. Germline assignment: CDR1 SGHKS and CDR2 YYEKEE (reference sequence). The length of the CDR3 is 15 residues.

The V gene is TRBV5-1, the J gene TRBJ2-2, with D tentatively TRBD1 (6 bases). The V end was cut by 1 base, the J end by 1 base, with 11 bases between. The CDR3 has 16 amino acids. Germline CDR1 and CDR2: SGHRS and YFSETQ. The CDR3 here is CASSLSGHLNTGELFF. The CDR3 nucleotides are TGCGCCAGCAGCTTGTCGGGACACCTGAACACCGGGGAGCTGTTTTTT.

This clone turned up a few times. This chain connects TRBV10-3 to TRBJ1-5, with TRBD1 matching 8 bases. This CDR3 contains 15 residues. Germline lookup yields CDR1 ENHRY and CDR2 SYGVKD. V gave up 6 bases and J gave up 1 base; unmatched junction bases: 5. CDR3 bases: TGTGCCATCAGGGGAACAGGGGGGAGCAATCAGCCCCAGCATTTT. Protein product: CAIRGTGGSNQPQHF.

This chain's CDR3 is CAITQTGEQDTQYF. Here the CDR3 DNA reads TGTGCCATCACCCAGACAGGGGAGCAAGATACGCAGTATTTT. The chain employs TRBV10-3 and TRBJ2-3, with 8 bases aligning to TRBD1. Germline V lookup: CDR1 ENHRY, CDR2 SYGVKD. V lost 7 bases, J lost 5 bases, and 8 bases stayed unmatched. The CDR3 covers 14 residues.

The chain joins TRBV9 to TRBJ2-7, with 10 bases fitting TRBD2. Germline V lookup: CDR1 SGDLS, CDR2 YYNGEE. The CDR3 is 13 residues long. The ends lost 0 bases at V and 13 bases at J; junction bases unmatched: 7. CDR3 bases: TGTGCCAGCAGCGTAGGGGCTAGCGGGAGCTATTACTTC. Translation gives CASSVGASGSYYF. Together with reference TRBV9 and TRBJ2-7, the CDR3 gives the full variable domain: DSGVTQTPKHLITATGQRVTLRCSPRSGDLSVYWYQQSLDQGLQFLIQYYNGEERAKGNILERFSAQQFPDLHSELNLSSLELGDSALYFCASSVGASGSYYFGPGTRLTVT.

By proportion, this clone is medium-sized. This CDR3 is CASSLGSSGANVLTF. In nucleotides, the CDR3 is TGTGCCAGCAGCTTAGGAAGCTCTGGGGCCAACGTCCTGACTTTC. The chain carries TRBV5-8 and TRBJ2-6; D ambiguous. The germline CDR1 and CDR2 sequences are SGHTS and YDEGEE. Trimming left V 2 bases short and J 0 bases short, with 6 bases between. The CDR3 has 15 residues. Complete variable domain (other parts from reference TRBV5-8 and TRBJ2-6): EAGVTQSPTHLIKTRGQQATLRCSPISGHTSVYWYQQALGLGLQFLLWYDEGEERNRGNFPPRFSGRQFPNYSSELNVNALELEDSALYLCASSLGSSGANVLTFGAGSRLTVL.

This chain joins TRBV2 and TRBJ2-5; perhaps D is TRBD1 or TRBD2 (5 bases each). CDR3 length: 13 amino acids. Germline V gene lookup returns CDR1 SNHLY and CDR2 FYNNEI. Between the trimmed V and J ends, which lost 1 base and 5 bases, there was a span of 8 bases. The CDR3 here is CASSEGGVETQYF. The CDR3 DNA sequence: TGTGCCAGCAGTGAAGGAGGGGTGGAGACCCAGTACTTC. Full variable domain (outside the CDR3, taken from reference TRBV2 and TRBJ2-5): EPEVTQTPSHQVTQMGQEVILRCVPISNHLYFYWYRQILGQKVEFLVSFYNNEISEKSEIFDDQFSVERPDGSNFTLKIRSTKLEDSAMYFCASSEGGVETQYFGPGTRLLVL.

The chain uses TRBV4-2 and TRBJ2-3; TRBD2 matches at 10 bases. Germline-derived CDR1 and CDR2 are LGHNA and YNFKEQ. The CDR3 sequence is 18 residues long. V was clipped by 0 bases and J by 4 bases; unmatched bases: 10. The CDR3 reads CASSQELAGRNRADTQYF. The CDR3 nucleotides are TGTGCCAGCAGCCAAGAACTAGCGGGACGCAACAGGGCAGATACGCAGTATTTT.

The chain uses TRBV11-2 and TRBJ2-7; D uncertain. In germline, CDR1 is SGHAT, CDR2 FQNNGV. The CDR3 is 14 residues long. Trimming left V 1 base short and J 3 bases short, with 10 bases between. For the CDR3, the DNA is TGTGCCAGCAGCTTAGGAACGGTGAACTACGAGCAGTACTTC. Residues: CASSLGTVNYEQYF.

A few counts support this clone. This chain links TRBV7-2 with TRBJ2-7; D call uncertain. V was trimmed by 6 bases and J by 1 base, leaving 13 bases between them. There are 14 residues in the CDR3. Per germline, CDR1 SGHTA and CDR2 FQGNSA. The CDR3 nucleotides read TGTGCCAGCAGTCCTAGACCGAGATCCTACGAGCAGTACTTC. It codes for CASSPRPRSYEQYF.

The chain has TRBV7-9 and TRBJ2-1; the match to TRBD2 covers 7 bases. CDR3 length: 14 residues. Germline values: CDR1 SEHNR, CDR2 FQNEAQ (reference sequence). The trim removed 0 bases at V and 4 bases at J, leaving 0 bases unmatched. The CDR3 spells CASSLAGRYNEQFF. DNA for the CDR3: TGTGCCAGCAGCTTAGCCGGGAGGTACAATGAGCAGTTCTTC.

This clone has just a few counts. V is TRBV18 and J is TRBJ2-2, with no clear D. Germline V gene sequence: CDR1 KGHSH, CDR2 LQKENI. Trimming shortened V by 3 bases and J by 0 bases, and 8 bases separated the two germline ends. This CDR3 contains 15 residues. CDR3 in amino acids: CASSPLPPNTGELFF. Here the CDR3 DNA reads TGTGCCAGCTCACCCCTCCCGCCGAACACCGGGGAGCTGTTTTTT.

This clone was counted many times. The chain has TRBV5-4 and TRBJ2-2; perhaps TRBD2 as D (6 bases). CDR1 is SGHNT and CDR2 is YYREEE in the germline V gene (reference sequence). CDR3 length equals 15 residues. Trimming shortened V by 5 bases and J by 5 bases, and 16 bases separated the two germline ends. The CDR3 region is CASRPAGPGTGELFF. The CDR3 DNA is TGTGCCAGCAGACCTGCGGGACCCGGGACCGGGGAGCTGTTTTTT.